The T cell receptor beta chain under discussion was sequenced for a study of tumor-infiltrating lymphocytes in primary liver carcinoma. Across the study: The cohort included men and women aged 30 to 69 years. Lesions, classed as T1-T3 N0M0, spanned about 4 to 11 cm across.

Starting from 450 to 500 ng of total RNA, TCR beta cDNA was produced with a primer in the constant region. Sequencing libraries for TCR beta derived from three nested multiplex PCR rounds that used slightly modified ARM-PCR. The opening two PCR rounds, around 9 cycles each, paired TRBV1-TRBV30 forward primers with a C-beta reverse primer. MiXCR, applied by TCRdb to the multiplex PCR reads, yields one record per CDR3 protein. The sample includes 330,000 or so distinct CDR3 sequences, about 65% of them seen just once. Unsorted whole blood yielded blood RNA, and germline DNA was extracted as well. The patients, who had chronic HBV infection, were treatment-naive (untreated). This clonotype was observed at least ten times. Its target is unknown. General study findings and limits: Lower overlap was observed for tumor-adjacent and tumor-blood pairs relative to tumor region pairs.

The V segment lost 7 bases and the J segment 7 bases; nucleotides outside the gene matches: 8. The CDR3 sequence is 14 residues long. The germline gives CDR1 MNHNS, CDR2 SASEGT. The chain carries TRBV6-1 and TRBJ2-1; 9 nucleotides line up with TRBD2. This receptor was taken from a man aged 40-49 years with primary liver carcinoma and hepatitis B virus infection. The sequencing input was peripheral blood. CDR3 bases: TGTGCCAGCACCATAGCGGGAGTGGGGAATGAGCAGTTCTTC. Its protein product is CASTIAGVGNEQFF.